The 15 T cell receptor beta chains reported below all come from one sample, sequenced in a study of blood T cell repertoires in COVID-19. Clones were read by immunoSEQ multiplex PCR, and TCRdb kept only the in-frame ones, dropping some. The sample shows about 65,000 clones, around four fifths of them seen only once. Sequencing was carried out using peripheral blood. Receptors originate from an elderly man with acute or convalescent COVID-19.

A few counts support this clone. This chain connects TRBV19 to TRBJ1-4; possible D gene TRBD1, 6 bases. Trimming pared 5 bases from V and 4 bases from J, leaving 14 bases between. Germline V CDR1 and CDR2: LNHDA, SQIVND (reference sequence). This CDR3 region has 15 residues. The CDR3 DNA sequence: TGTGCCAGTAGTCCCCAGGGCAGGGGTAATGAAAAACTGTTTTTT. Its translation is CASSPQGRGNEKLFF. The full variable domain, with the rest looked up from reference TRBV19 and TRBJ1-4, is DGGITQSPKYLFRKEGQNVTLSCEQNLNHDAMYWYRQDPGQGLRLIYYSQIVNDFQKGDIAEGYSVSREKKESFPLTVTSAQKNPTAFYLCASSPQGRGNEKLFFGSGTQLSVL.

This clone has only a few counts. The chain combines TRBV19 with TRBJ2-2; D possibly corresponds to TRBD1 (5 bases). The germline gives CDR1 LNHDA, CDR2 SQIVND (reference sequence). The CDR3 spans 15 residues. V dropped 3 bases and J dropped 0 bases, with 8 bases sitting between them. In DNA form, the CDR3 reads TGTGCCAGTAGTATGCAGGGTTCGAACACCGGGGAGCTGTTTTTT. Translation: CASSMQGSNTGELFF.

The table lists this clone with a count of one. This sequence joins TRBV18 and TRBJ1-1; D remains unclear. The CDR3 runs to 13 residues. V lost 3 bases to trimming and J lost 0 bases, with 5 bases between them. Germline CDR1 KGHSH, CDR2 LQKENI. The CDR3 loop is CASSPAVNTEAFF. The DNA for the CDR3 is TGTGCCAGCTCACCGGCAGTGAACACTGAAGCTTTCTTT.

V usage is TRBV5-1 and J usage is TRBJ1-1; a weak D match, TRBD1 (6 bases). The CDR3 runs to 14 residues. Between the trimmed V and J ends, which lost 2 bases and 1 base, there was a span of 9 bases. The germline V gene has CDR1 SGHRS and CDR2 YFSETQ. The CDR3 coding sequence is TGCGCCAGCAGCTTCATGACAGGGAACACTGAAGCTTTCTTT. This codes for CASSFMTGNTEAFF.

This clone was recorded a few times. This chain connects TRBV19 to TRBJ1-1, with D tentatively TRBD1 (5 bases). The CDR3 loop spans 12 amino acids. Germline lookup yields CDR1 LNHDA and CDR2 SQIVND (reference sequence). V shed 4 bases and J shed 8 bases, with 11 bases lying between them. CDR3 sequence reads: CASSREQAEAFF. The CDR3 coding sequence is TGTGCCAGTAGTAGAGAACAGGCGGAAGCTTTCTTT.

This clone was observed a single time. The chain recombines TRBV21-1 with TRBJ1-1; TRBD1, the D gene given by the table, was not confirmed from the DNA. TRBV21-1 is annotated as a pseudogene. The CDR3 is made up of 16 amino acids. The CDR3 loop is CASSGAFWTGGTEAFF. Here the CDR3 DNA reads TGTGCCAGCAGCGGAGCATTTTGGACAGGGGGCACTGAAGCTTTCTTT.

V and J are TRBV5-1 and TRBJ2-2, with 9 bases that match TRBD2. The CDR3 consists of 18 residues. In germline, CDR1 is SGHRS, CDR2 YFSETQ. J was trimmed by 4 bases and V by 4 bases; bases with no gene match: 14. As DNA, the CDR3 is TGCGCCAGCAGCGTCCGCGGGGGGGCCGTGGGAGGCACCGGGGAGCTGTTTTTT. Its translation is CASSVRGGAVGGTGELFF.

This chain uses TRBV18 with TRBJ1-1; no firm D call. The ends were cut back, 3 bases at V and 1 base at J, with 15 bases in the middle. The CDR3 has 16 residues. Germline V gene lookup returns CDR1 KGHSH and CDR2 LQKENI. The CDR3 is CASSPEVPYRNTEAFF. Written as DNA, the CDR3 is TGTGCCAGCTCACCGGAGGTGCCATACCGGAACACTGAAGCTTTCTTT.

In this sample, this clone turned up a few times. The chain has TRBV7-3 and TRBJ1-1; 8 positions agree with TRBD1. Trimming cost V 5 bases and J 8 bases; bases outside gene matches: 4. This CDR3 region has 12 residues. In germline, CDR1 is SGHTA, CDR2 FQGTGA. This CDR3 is CASSTYRGEAFF. For the CDR3, the DNA is TGTGCCAGCAGCACCTACAGGGGGGAAGCTTTCTTT.

CDR3: CATTEGQTRNTIYF. CDR3 nucleotides: TGTGCCACCACGGAGGGACAGACCAGAAACACCATATATTTT. The rearrangement links TRBV6-5 to TRBJ1-3, with 7 bases lining up with TRBD1. In germline, CDR1 is MNHEY, CDR2 SVGAGI. The V and J ends lost 10 bases and 5 bases, in that order; junction bases with no gene match: 11. The CDR3 runs to 14 residues.

This chain joins TRBV7-9 and TRBJ1-2, with 11 bases aligning to TRBD1. The length of the CDR3 is 15 residues. Germline CDR1 reads SEHNR; CDR2 reads FQNEAQ (reference sequence). The V segment lost 5 bases and the J segment 7 bases; nucleotides outside the gene matches: 9. The CDR3: CASSTWTGGVPGYTF. In DNA, the CDR3 is TGTGCCAGCAGCACCTGGACAGGGGGCGTCCCTGGCTACACCTTC.

The chain combines TRBV2 with TRBJ2-6, with D unresolved. V was clipped by 4 bases and J by 0 bases, with 7 bases between them. The CDR3 is 15 residues long. Germline V gene data show CDR1 as SNHLY and CDR2 as FYNNEI. CDR3 protein: CASSVLFSGANVLTF. The CDR3 DNA reads as TGTGCCAGCAGTGTGCTATTCTCTGGGGCCAACGTCCTGACTTTC.

The chain links TRBV29-1 to TRBJ1-1, with D unresolved. The length of the CDR3 is 16 residues. Germline V gene lookup returns CDR1 SQVTM and CDR2 ANQGSEA. Trimming removed 4 bases at V and 0 bases at J, with 18 bases between. CDR3 sequence (DNA): TGCAGCGTTGCTACGCCTTCAGGTCGGATGAACACTGAAGCTTTCTTT. Amino acids: CSVATPSGRMNTEAFF.

The chain recombines TRBV18 with TRBJ1-5, with 10 bases aligning to TRBD1. Germline lookup yields CDR1 KGHSH and CDR2 LQKENI. This CDR3 contains 16 residues. After removal of 3 bases from V and 5 bases from J, the junction contained 7 bases not matched to a gene. The CDR3 DNA reads TGTGCCAGCTCACCTACCGGGACAGGGGACGATCAGCCCCAGCATTTT. Translated, it gives CASSPTGTGDDQPQHF.

This chain links TRBV3-1 (or the pseudogene TRBV3-2) with TRBJ2-3; 8 nucleotides agree with TRBD1. CDR3 length: 17 amino acids. Trimming cost V 0 bases and J 11 bases; bases outside gene matches: 16. Germline lookup yields CDR1 LGHDT and CDR2 YNNKEL (reference sequence). CDR3 in DNA: TGTGCCAGCAGCCAAGATCAGCGGACAGGGCTCTTAAGGGAGCAGTATTTT. Protein: CASSQDQRTGLLREQYF.